This is a list of T cell receptor beta chains from one sample in a study of blood T cells in healthy people across ages. TCRdb redid the calling of the 5' RACE reads with MiXCR, one entry per CDR3 protein. The repertoire holds 650,000 to 800,000 distinct CDR3 sequences, with under 65% as singletons. The material sequenced was blood. All receptors come from a woman older than 75 in good health. CDR3s include the opening cysteine and the closing phenylalanine or tryptophan. The order of the fields is CDR3 protein, CDR3 DNA, clone size, D gene, V gene, CDR3 length, J gene. A D gene is named only where the DNA matches it firmly. Size is stated for part of the rows, as once, few or many counts, or as a class when the clone is expanded.

CDR3aa: CASSTRTEQQFF
CDR3nt: TGTGCCAGCAGCACCCGGACGGAACAGCAGTTCTTC
abundance: many
d_gene: -
v_gene: TRBV7-2
len: 12
j_gene: TRBJ2-1

CDR3aa: CASSLPDRGQLGPQYF
CDR3nt: TGTGCCAGCAGCTTACCGGACAGGGGGCAATTGGGGCCCCAGTACTTC
abundance: many
d_gene: TRBD1
v_gene: TRBV5-4
len: 16
j_gene: TRBJ2-5

CDR3aa: CASSLSQKARGYTF
CDR3nt: TGTGCCAGCAGTTTATCCCAGAAAGCGCGTGGCTACACCTTC
abundance: many
d_gene: -
v_gene: TRBV27
len: 14
j_gene: TRBJ1-2

CDR3aa: CASTSWSSGANVLTF
CDR3nt: TGTGCCAGCACCTCATGGAGTTCTGGGGCCAACGTCCTGACTTTC
abundance: many
d_gene: -
v_gene: TRBV12-3/TRBV12-4
len: 15
j_gene: TRBJ2-6

CDR3aa: CASSAGPGTGSYGYTF
CDR3nt: TGTGCCAGCAGCGCCGGACCCGGGACAGGGAGTTATGGCTACACCTTC
abundance: -
d_gene: TRBD1
v_gene: TRBV9
len: 16
j_gene: TRBJ1-2

CDR3aa: CSALHNRDSQETQYF
CDR3nt: TGCAGTGCTTTACACAACCGGGACAGCCAAGAGACCCAGTACTTC
abundance: -
d_gene: TRBD1
v_gene: TRBV20-1
len: 15
j_gene: TRBJ2-5

CDR3aa: CASLTEGIQYF
CDR3nt: TGTGCCAGCCTTACGGAGGGCATTCAGTACTTC
abundance: many
d_gene: -
v_gene: TRBV12-3/TRBV12-4
len: 11
j_gene: TRBJ2-4

CDR3aa: CASSLSLAGASNEQYF
CDR3nt: TGTGCCAGCAGCTTGTCGCTAGCGGGAGCATCCAATGAGCAGTACTTC
abundance: once
d_gene: TRBD2
v_gene: TRBV7-9
len: 16
j_gene: TRBJ2-5

CDR3aa: CASGLDRNTEAFF
CDR3nt: TGTGCCAGCGGCTTAGACAGGAACACTGAAGCTTTCTTT
abundance: -
d_gene: -
v_gene: TRBV7-8
len: 13
j_gene: TRBJ1-1

CDR3aa: CASSSAGDTQYF
CDR3nt: TGTGCCAGCAGTTCGGCGGGAGATACGCAGTATTTT
abundance: many
d_gene: -
v_gene: TRBV27
len: 12
j_gene: TRBJ2-3

CDR3aa: CACSHRDGGGNEQFF
CDR3nt: TGTGCCTGCAGCCACCGGGACGGAGGGGGTAATGAGCAGTTCTTC
abundance: -
d_gene: -
v_gene: TRBV3-1
len: 15
j_gene: TRBJ2-1

CDR3aa: CASSQEGSWDTQYF
CDR3nt: TGTGCCAGCAGCCAAGAGGGCAGTTGGGATACGCAGTATTTT
abundance: many
d_gene: -
v_gene: TRBV4-2
len: 14
j_gene: TRBJ2-3

CDR3aa: CASSLSVMGSLTYEQYF
CDR3nt: TGCGCCAGCAGCTTGTCGGTTATGGGCAGTCTTACCTACGAGCAGTACTTC
abundance: -
d_gene: -
v_gene: TRBV5-1
len: 17
j_gene: TRBJ2-7

CDR3aa: CASSQETSEIALNEQFF
CDR3nt: TGTGCCAGCAGCCAAGAGACTAGCGAAATAGCGCTCAATGAGCAGTTCTTC
abundance: -
d_gene: TRBD2
v_gene: TRBV3-1
len: 17
j_gene: TRBJ2-1

CDR3aa: CASSQVATGGTGELFF
CDR3nt: TGTGCCAGCAGCCAAGTGGCGACAGGAGGGACCGGGGAGCTGTTTTTT
abundance: -
d_gene: -
v_gene: TRBV4-2
len: 16
j_gene: TRBJ2-2

CDR3aa: CASADSDGWQLFF
CDR3nt: TGTGCCAGCGCCGACTCAGACGGATGGCAACTGTTTTTT
abundance: -
d_gene: -
v_gene: TRBV2
len: 13
j_gene: TRBJ1-4